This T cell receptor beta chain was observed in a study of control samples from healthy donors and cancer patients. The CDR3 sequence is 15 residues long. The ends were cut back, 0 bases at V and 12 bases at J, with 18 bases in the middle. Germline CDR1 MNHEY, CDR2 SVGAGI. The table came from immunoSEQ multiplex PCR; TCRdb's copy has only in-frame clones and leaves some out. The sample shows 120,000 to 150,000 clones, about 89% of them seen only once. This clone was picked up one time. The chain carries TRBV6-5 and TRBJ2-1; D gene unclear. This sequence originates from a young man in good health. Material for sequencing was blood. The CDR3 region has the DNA TGTGCCAGCAGTTACTCGAATCGTGGGCCGTCGGTGCAGTTCTTC. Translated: CASSYSNRGPSVQFF.